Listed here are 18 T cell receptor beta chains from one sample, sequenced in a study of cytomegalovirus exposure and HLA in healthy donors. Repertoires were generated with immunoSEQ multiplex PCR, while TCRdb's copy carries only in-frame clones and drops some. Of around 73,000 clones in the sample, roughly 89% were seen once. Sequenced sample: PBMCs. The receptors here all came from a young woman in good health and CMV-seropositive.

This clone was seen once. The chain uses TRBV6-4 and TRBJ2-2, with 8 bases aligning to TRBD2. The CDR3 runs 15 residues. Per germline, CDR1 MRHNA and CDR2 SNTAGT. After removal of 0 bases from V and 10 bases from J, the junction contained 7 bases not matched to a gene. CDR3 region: CASSDSISGSEELFF. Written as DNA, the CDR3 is TGTGCCAGCAGTGACTCTATAAGCGGGAGTGAGGAGCTGTTTTTT.

Here the CDR3 reads CASSRETGAATNEKLFF. The CDR3 nucleotides read TGTGCCAGCAGCCGGGAGACAGGGGCCGCAACTAATGAAAAACTGTTTTTT. V gene TRBV4-2 combines with J gene TRBJ1-4, with TRBD1 matching over 8 bases. V was clipped by 4 bases and J by 0 bases; unmatched bases: 7. The CDR3 is made up of 17 amino acids. CDR1 and CDR2 (germline): LGHNA, YNFKEQ.

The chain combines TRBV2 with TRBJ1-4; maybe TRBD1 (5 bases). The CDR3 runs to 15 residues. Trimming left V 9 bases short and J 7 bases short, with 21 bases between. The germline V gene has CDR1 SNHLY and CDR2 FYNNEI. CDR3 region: CASLRITGVGEKLFF. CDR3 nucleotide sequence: TGTGCCAGTCTCCGGATTACGGGGGTGGGTGAAAAACTGTTTTTT.

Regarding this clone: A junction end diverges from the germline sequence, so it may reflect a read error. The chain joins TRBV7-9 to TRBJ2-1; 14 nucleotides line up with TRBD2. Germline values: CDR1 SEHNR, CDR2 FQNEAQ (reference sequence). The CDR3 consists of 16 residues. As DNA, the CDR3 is TGTGCCAGCAGCCCGACTAGCGGGAGGGCCTATAATGAGCAGTTCTTC. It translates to CASSPTSGRAYNEQFF.

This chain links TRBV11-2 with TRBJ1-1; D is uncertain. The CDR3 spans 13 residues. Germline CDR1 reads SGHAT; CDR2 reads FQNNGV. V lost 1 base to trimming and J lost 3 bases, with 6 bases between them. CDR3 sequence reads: CASSLGLDTEAFF. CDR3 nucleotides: TGTGCCAGCAGCTTAGGGCTCGACACTGAAGCTTTCTTT.

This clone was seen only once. The CDR3 is CASSYTRRSYEQYF. The DNA of the CDR3 is TGTGCCAGCAGTTACACACGACGGAGCTACGAGCAGTACTTC. This rearrangement joins TRBV6-5 to TRBJ2-7; D is uncertain. Germline loops: CDR1 MNHEY, CDR2 SVGAGI. V shed 2 bases and J shed 3 bases, with 11 bases lying between them. This CDR3 contains 14 residues.

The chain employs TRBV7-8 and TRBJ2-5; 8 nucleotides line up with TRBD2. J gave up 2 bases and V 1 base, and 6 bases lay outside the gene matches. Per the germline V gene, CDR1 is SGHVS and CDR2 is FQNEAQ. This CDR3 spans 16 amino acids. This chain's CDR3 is CASSLVEGGGQETQYF. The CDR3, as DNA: TGTGCCAGCAGCTTAGTCGAGGGCGGGGGGCAAGAGACCCAGTACTTC.

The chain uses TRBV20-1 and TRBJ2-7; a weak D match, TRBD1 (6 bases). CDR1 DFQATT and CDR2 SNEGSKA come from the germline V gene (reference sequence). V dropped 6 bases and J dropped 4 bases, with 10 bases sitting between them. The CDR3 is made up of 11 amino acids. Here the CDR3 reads CSAGRGYEQYF. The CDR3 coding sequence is TGCAGTGCCGGCAGGGGTTACGAGCAGTACTTC.

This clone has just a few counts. CDR3 bases: TGTGCCAGCAGCTTAGGGGGGGAAGGCTACACCTTC. Its protein is CASSLGGEGYTF. The chain combines TRBV11-2 with TRBJ1-2; D might be TRBD1 (5 bases). The CDR3 has 12 amino acids. The ends were cut back, 1 base at V and 8 bases at J, with 8 bases in the middle. Germline V gene sequence: CDR1 SGHAT, CDR2 FQNNGV.

The CDR3 coding sequence is TGTGCCAGCAACGCTGCGTACAATGAGCAGTTCTTC. Amino acid sequence: CASNAAYNEQFF. The chain combines TRBV28 with TRBJ2-1; D call uncertain. The ends were cut back, 7 bases at V and 4 bases at J, with 8 bases in the middle. This CDR3 comprises 12 residues. Germline assignment: CDR1 MDHEN and CDR2 SYDVKM.

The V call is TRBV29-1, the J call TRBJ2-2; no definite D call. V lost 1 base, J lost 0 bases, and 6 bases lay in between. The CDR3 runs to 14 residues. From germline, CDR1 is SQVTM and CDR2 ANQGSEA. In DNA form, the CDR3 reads TGCAGCGTTGAAGCGGTCGCGAACACCGGGGAGCTGTTTTTT. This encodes CSVEAVANTGELFF.

The CDR3 coding sequence is TGCGCCAGCACCTTAGGGACTGGTAATGAAAAACTGTTTTTT. It encodes CASTLGTGNEKLFF. V usage is TRBV4-1 and J usage is TRBJ1-4, with a weak D call TRBD1 (5 bases). CDR1 and CDR2 (germline): MGHRA, YSYEKL. Trimming took 7 bases from V and 4 from J, leaving 13 bases between them. The CDR3 sequence is 14 residues long.

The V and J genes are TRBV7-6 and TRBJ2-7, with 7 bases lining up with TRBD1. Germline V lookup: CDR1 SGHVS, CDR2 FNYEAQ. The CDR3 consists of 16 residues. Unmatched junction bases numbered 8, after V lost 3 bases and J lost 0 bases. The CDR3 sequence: CASSFTGTVSSYEQYF. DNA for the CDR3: TGTGCCAGCAGCTTTACCGGGACAGTAAGCTCCTACGAGCAGTACTTC.

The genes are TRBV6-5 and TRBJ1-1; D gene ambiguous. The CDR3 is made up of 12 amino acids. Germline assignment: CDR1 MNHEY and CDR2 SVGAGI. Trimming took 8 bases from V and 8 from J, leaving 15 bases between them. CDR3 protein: CASSVSGREAFF. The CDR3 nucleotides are TGTGCCAGCTCTGTGAGCGGACGGGAAGCTTTCTTT.

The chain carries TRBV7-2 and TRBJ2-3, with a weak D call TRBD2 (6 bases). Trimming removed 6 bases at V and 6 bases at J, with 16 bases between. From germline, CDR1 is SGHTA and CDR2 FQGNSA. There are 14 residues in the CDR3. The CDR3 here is CASRGGAVVDTQYF. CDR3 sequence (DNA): TGTGCCAGCAGAGGCGGGGCCGTGGTGGATACGCAGTATTTT.

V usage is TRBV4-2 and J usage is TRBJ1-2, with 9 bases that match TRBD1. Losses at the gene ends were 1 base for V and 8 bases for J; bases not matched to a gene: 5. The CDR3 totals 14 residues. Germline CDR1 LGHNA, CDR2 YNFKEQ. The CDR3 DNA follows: TGTGCCAGCAGCCAAGGGGGACAGGGAAAAGGCTACACCTTC. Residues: CASSQGGQGKGYTF.

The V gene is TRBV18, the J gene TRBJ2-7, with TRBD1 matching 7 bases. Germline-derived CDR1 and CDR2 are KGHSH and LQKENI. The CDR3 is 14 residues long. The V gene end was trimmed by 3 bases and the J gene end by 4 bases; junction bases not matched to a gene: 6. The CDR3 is CASSPRTGEYEQYF. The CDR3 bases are TGTGCCAGCTCACCGCGGACAGGAGAATACGAGCAGTACTTC.

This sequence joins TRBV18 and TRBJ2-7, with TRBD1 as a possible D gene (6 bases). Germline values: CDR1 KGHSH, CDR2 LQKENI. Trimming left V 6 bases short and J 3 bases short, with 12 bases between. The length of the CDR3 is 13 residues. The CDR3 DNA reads TGTGCCAGCTCGCTTCGACAGGACTACGAGCAGTACTTC. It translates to CASSLRQDYEQYF. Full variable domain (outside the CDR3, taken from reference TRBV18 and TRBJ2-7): NAGVMQNPRHLVRRRGQEARLRCSPMKGHSHVYWYRQLPEEGLKFMVYLQKENIIDESGMPKERFSAEFPKEGPSILRIQQVVRGDSAAYFCASSLRQDYEQYFGPGTRLTVT.